Below are 10 T cell receptor beta chains sequenced from a single sample in a study of graft-versus-host responses after intestinal transplantation. TCRdb's copy holds only in-frame clones and misses some; the assay was immunoSEQ multiplex PCR. In the table there are 90,000 to 150,000 clones, approximately 95% of which are singletons. Their target antigens are unknown. The source material was unstimulated CD8+ T cells sorted from spleen or lymph node cells, sampled before intestinal transplant. The receptor set was obtained from a human donor who received an intestinal transplant.

The rearrangement joins TRBV27 to TRBJ2-2; 9 bases agree with TRBD1. V shed 5 bases and J 6 bases; nucleotides not matched to a gene: 7. The CDR3 runs 15 residues. Germline V gene lookup returns CDR1 MNHEY and CDR2 SMNVEV (reference sequence). This CDR3 reads CASSETGGAAGELFF. In DNA form, the CDR3 reads TGTGCCAGCAGTGAAACAGGGGGCGCGGCCGGGGAGCTGTTTTTT.

The CDR3 DNA is TGTGCCGCCGGTGACTACGGGGCAGAAGCTTTCTTT. Encoded protein: CAAGDYGAEAFF. The rearrangement uses TRBV6-5 and TRBJ1-1; a weak D match, TRBD1 (5 bases). The CDR3 sequence is 12 residues long. In germline, CDR1 is MNHEY, CDR2 SVGAGI. The ends were cut back, 11 bases at V and 8 bases at J, with 18 bases in the middle.

The J gene is TRBJ1-1, the V gene TRBV5-6; possibly TRBD1 for D (5 bases). Germline lookup yields CDR1 SGHDT and CDR2 YYEEEE. V gave up 2 bases and J gave up 8 bases, with 10 bases separating them. This CDR3 spans 12 amino acids. DNA for the CDR3: TGTGCCAGCAGCTTTGGGGCAACCGAAGCTTTCTTT. Residues: CASSFGATEAFF.

The chain recombines TRBV7-9 with TRBJ2-7, with D hard to call. Trimming removed 6 bases at V and 2 bases at J, with 11 bases between. CDR3 length equals 13 residues. Germline lookup yields CDR1 SEHNR and CDR2 FQNEAQ (reference sequence). CDR3 sequence (DNA): TGTGCCAGCAGGGACGACCGGGCCTACGAGCAGTACTTC. It specifies CASRDDRAYEQYF.

This clone has a single count. This rearrangement joins TRBV7-9 to TRBJ2-7, with TRBD1 identical over 7 bases. This CDR3 has 14 amino acids. CDR1 and CDR2 (germline): SEHNR, FQNEAQ (reference sequence). V was clipped by 1 base and J by 3 bases; unmatched bases: 3. The CDR3 DNA is TGTGCCAGCAGCTTAGGGAACAGGGGCTACGAGCAGTACTTC. Protein: CASSLGNRGYEQYF. The entire variable domain, with the rest obtained from reference TRBV7-9 and TRBJ2-7, is as follows: DTGVSQNPRHKITKRGQNVTFRCDPISEHNRLYWYRQTLGQGPEFLTYFQNEAQLEKSRLLSDRFSAERPKGSFSTLEIQRTEQGDSAMYLCASSLGNRGYEQYFGPGTRLTVT.

This clone was recorded once. The chain employs TRBV9 and TRBJ1-4; 11 bases are a match to TRBD1. There are 14 residues in the CDR3. The trim removed 3 bases at V and 7 bases at J, leaving 2 bases unmatched. CDR1 is SGDLS, CDR2 YYNGEE, per germline. The CDR3 DNA sequence: TGTGCCAGCAGCGCCGGGACAGGGGGTGAAAAACTGTTTTTT. Translated, it gives CASSAGTGGEKLFF.

The V call is TRBV4-3, the J call TRBJ2-2; no definite D call. The CDR3 runs to 14 residues. Germline V lookup: CDR1 LGHNA, CDR2 YSLEER. Between the trimmed V and J ends, which lost 1 base and 3 bases, there was a span of 6 bases. The CDR3 nucleotides read TGCGCCAGCAGCCAAGGTAGAGACACCGGGGAGCTGTTTTTT. Protein sequence: CASSQGRDTGELFF.

The chain has TRBV7-9 and TRBJ1-2; 9 bases align to TRBD1. Looked up from germline, CDR1 is SEHNR and CDR2 is FQNEAQ (reference sequence). The CDR3 consists of 16 residues. V trimming: 5 bases; J trimming: 4 bases; junction bases outside the gene matches: 11. This CDR3 is CASSQEKGQGGYGYTF. CDR3 in DNA: TGTGCCAGCAGCCAGGAAAAGGGACAGGGTGGCTATGGCTACACCTTC.

This chain uses TRBV15 with TRBJ2-5; D possibly corresponds to TRBD2 (6 bases). V lost 1 base to trimming and J lost 9 bases, with 12 bases between them. CDR3 length: 13 amino acids. The V gene's germline CDR1 is LNHNV and CDR2 YYDKDF (reference sequence). CDR3 nucleotides: TGTGCCACCAGCAGAGGGGAGGTCCCGGCCCAGTACTTC. As protein: CATSRGEVPAQYF.

V and J are TRBV27 and TRBJ2-7, with D perhaps given as TRBD1 or TRBD2 (5 bases each). The V gene lost 0 bases and the J gene lost 5 bases, with 14 bases spanning the gap. From germline, CDR1 is MNHEY and CDR2 SMNVEV (reference sequence). CDR3 length: 15 residues. CDR3 DNA: TGTGCCAGCAGTTTATCTGTTTCAGGGAGCCACGAGCAGTACTTC. It encodes CASSLSVSGSHEQYF.